The 27 T cell receptor beta chains below all came from one sample that was sequenced in a study of blood T cell repertoires in COVID-19. TCRdb keeps only in-frame clones here, not all; method: immunoSEQ multiplex PCR. The sample yields some 210,000 clones, just over 90% seen once. Sequencing used peripheral blood. Receptor source: a man younger than 45 with acute or convalescent COVID-19.

The chain couples TRBV6-5 to TRBJ1-2; TRBD1 aligns across 11 bases. This CDR3 has 15 residues. V lost 4 bases and J lost 4; bases outside the gene matches: 5. Per germline, CDR1 MNHEY and CDR2 SVGAGI. The CDR3 is CASSSTGTGGYGYTF. CDR3 nucleotide sequence: TGTGCCAGCAGTTCCACCGGGACAGGGGGCTATGGCTACACCTTC.

The genes are TRBV7-9 and TRBJ2-2; D possibly corresponds to TRBD2 (5 bases). Germline V gives CDR1 SEHNR, CDR2 FQNEAQ (reference sequence). The CDR3 covers 15 residues. V lost 5 bases and J lost 0, with 10 bases in between. Here the CDR3 reads CASSPLEANTGELFF. CDR3 in DNA: TGTGCCAGCAGCCCCTTGGAGGCGAACACCGGGGAGCTGTTTTTT.

CDR3: CSASPQGRTLEAFF. CDR3 nucleotide sequence: TGCAGTGCTAGTCCGCAGGGAAGAACACTAGAAGCTTTCTTT. The chain carries TRBV20-1 and TRBJ1-1, with D possibly TRBD1 on 5 matching bases. In germline, CDR1 is DFQATT, CDR2 SNEGSKA (reference sequence). This CDR3 has 14 amino acids. The V and J ends lost 3 bases and 8 bases respectively, with 19 bases between them.

The V call is TRBV5-1, the J call TRBJ2-2; TRBD1 matches at 9 bases. V was pared by 4 bases and J by 7 bases, with 5 bases of the junction left unmatched. Germline CDR1 is SGHRS and CDR2 is YFSETQ. This CDR3 contains 14 residues. CDR3 residues: CASSRGTGNGELFF. The CDR3 nucleotides read TGCGCCAGCAGCAGGGGGACAGGGAACGGGGAGCTGTTTTTT.

This rearrangement joins TRBV28 to TRBJ2-7; 8 bases are a match to TRBD2. J lost 2 bases, V lost 3 bases, and 6 bases had no gene match. The CDR3 contains 15 residues. Germline V gene lookup returns CDR1 MDHEN and CDR2 SYDVKM. CDR3 amino acids: CASSFGGGSPYEQYF. As DNA, the CDR3 is TGTGCCAGCAGTTTCGGCGGGGGGAGCCCCTACGAGCAGTACTTC.

This clone was seen a single time. The genes are TRBV18 and TRBJ2-7; weak D call: TRBD1 (5 bases). V lost 6 bases to trimming and J lost 1 base, with 10 bases between them. This CDR3 region has 13 residues. Germline assignment: CDR1 KGHSH and CDR2 LQKENI. CDR3 sequence: CASSTTVSYEQYF. In nucleotides, the CDR3 is TGTGCCAGCTCCACGACAGTATCCTACGAGCAGTACTTC.

The chain joins TRBV12-5 to TRBJ2-1; the match to TRBD2 covers 8 bases. CDR3 length: 14 amino acids. Unmatched junction bases numbered 4, after V lost 0 bases and J lost 9 bases. Germline CDR1 reads LGHNT; CDR2 reads FRNRAP. This CDR3 reads CASGLVRTSTEQFF. Written as DNA, the CDR3 is TGTGCTAGTGGTTTGGTACGGACTAGCACTGAGCAGTTCTTC.

The chain couples TRBV5-1 to TRBJ2-3; 9 positions agree with TRBD2. Germline-derived CDR1 and CDR2 are SGHRS and YFSETQ. J gave up 2 bases and V 3 bases, and 7 bases lay outside the gene matches. The CDR3 loop spans 16 amino acids. The CDR3 spells CASSSATSGHTDTQYF. CDR3 bases: TGCGCCAGCAGCTCCGCGACTAGCGGCCACACAGATACGCAGTATTTT.

This chain uses TRBV28 with TRBJ1-2; no reliable D call. Germline assignment: CDR1 MDHEN and CDR2 SYDVKM. The CDR3 is made up of 15 amino acids. With 2 bases removed from V and 2 bases from J, the gap between germline ends came to 12 bases. CDR3 loop: CASSLGPGLNYGYTF. DNA for the CDR3: TGTGCCAGCAGTTTAGGGCCCGGATTGAACTATGGCTACACCTTC.

This chain uses TRBV5-1 with TRBJ1-1, with D maybe TRBD1 (5 bases). Germline lookup yields CDR1 SGHRS and CDR2 YFSETQ. Trimming stripped 2 bases from V and 6 bases from J, with 11 bases between. This CDR3 has 13 residues. The CDR3 loop is CASSFFREAEAFF. The DNA of the CDR3 is TGCGCCAGCAGCTTTTTCAGGGAGGCTGAAGCTTTCTTT. Full variable domain (outside the CDR3, taken from reference TRBV5-1 and TRBJ1-1): KAGVTQTPRYLIKTRGQQVTLSCSPISGHRSVSWYQQTPGQGLQFLFEYFSETQRNKGNFPGRFSGRQFSNSRSEMNVSTLELGDSALYLCASSFFREAEAFFGQGTRLTVV.

For this clone: Other DNA sequences from this sample encode an identical CDR3 as well. V is TRBV5-1 and J is TRBJ2-7, with 12 bases that match TRBD2. V lost 0 bases and J lost 4; bases outside the gene matches: 2. The germline gives CDR1 SGHRS, CDR2 YFSETQ. The CDR3 length is 15 residues. The CDR3 sequence is CASSLALAGGYEQYF. CDR3 in DNA: TGCGCCAGCAGCTTGGCTCTAGCGGGGGGGTACGAGCAGTACTTC.

The J gene is TRBJ2-1, the V gene TRBV11-2; 7 nucleotides align to TRBD2. Trimming removed 3 bases from V and 10 bases from J; junction bases left unmatched: 9. This CDR3 contains 14 residues. From germline, CDR1 is SGHAT and CDR2 FQNNGV. The CDR3 bases are TGTGCCAGCAGCTTGATGCGGGAGCCCATCGAGCAGTTCTTC. Protein sequence: CASSLMREPIEQFF. Filled out from reference TRBV11-2 and TRBJ2-1, the complete variable domain reads EAGVAQSPRYKIIEKRQSVAFWCNPISGHATLYWYQQILGQGPKLLIQFQNNGVVDDSQLPKDRFSAERLKGVDSTLKIQPAKLEDSAVYLCASSLMREPIEQFFGPGTRLTVL.

The V call is TRBV7-9, the J call TRBJ1-5; D is undetermined. The CDR3 contains 12 residues. The V gene lost 6 bases and the J gene lost 2 bases, with 5 bases spanning the gap. The germline V gene has CDR1 SEHNR and CDR2 FQNEAQ (reference sequence). DNA of the CDR3: TGTGCCAGCAGTCCGGGCAATCAGCCCCAGCATTTT. Protein product: CASSPGNQPQHF.

The table lists this clone with a count of one. This sequence joins TRBV15 and TRBJ2-2; D is unclear. The germline V gene has CDR1 LNHNV and CDR2 YYDKDF (reference sequence). V was cut by 3 bases and J by 0 bases, with 8 bases left in between. This CDR3 is 15 amino acids long. For the CDR3, the DNA is TGTGCCACCAGCAGCTACTCCCCGAACACCGGGGAGCTGTTTTTT. It specifies CATSSYSPNTGELFF.

The chain couples TRBV19 to TRBJ1-4, with 9 positions matching TRBD1. The CDR3 sequence is 14 residues long. The germline gives CDR1 LNHDA, CDR2 SQIVND (reference sequence). V shed 4 bases, J shed 7 bases, and the junction held 4 bases outside the gene matches. The CDR3 is CASSSGTGFEKLFF. In DNA form, the CDR3 reads TGTGCCAGTAGTAGTGGGACAGGGTTTGAAAAACTGTTTTTT.

The CDR3 coding sequence is TGTGCCAGCAGTCCTCACGGGGGGACAGGGGGAAATGAGCAGTTCTTC. This sequence encodes CASSPHGGTGGNEQFF. V usage is TRBV28 and J usage is TRBJ2-1, with 11 bases that match TRBD1. CDR1 and CDR2 from the germline V gene are MDHEN and SYDVKM. CDR3 length: 16 residues. The junction had 10 bases not matched to a gene; V was cut back by 5 bases and J by 7 bases.

The chain links TRBV6-1 to TRBJ1-5, with 7 bases fitting TRBD1. This CDR3 has 18 amino acids. The V and J ends lost 4 bases and 0 bases, in that order; junction bases with no gene match: 12. The germline CDR1 and CDR2 sequences are MNHNS and SASEGT. This chain's CDR3 is CASSANSGTANSNQPQHF. The CDR3 DNA sequence: TGTGCCAGCAGTGCTAATTCCGGGACAGCGAATAGCAATCAGCCCCAGCATTTT.

The CDR3 reads CASSSRGGSTEAFF. The CDR3 region has the DNA TGCGCCAGCAGCTCGCGGGGAGGGAGCACTGAAGCTTTCTTT. The chain couples TRBV5-1 to TRBJ1-1, with no clear D. V was trimmed by 3 bases and J by 4 bases, leaving 13 bases between them. CDR3 length: 14 residues. Germline V CDR1 and CDR2: SGHRS, YFSETQ. Drawing the rest from reference TRBV5-1 and TRBJ1-1, the complete variable domain is KAGVTQTPRYLIKTRGQQVTLSCSPISGHRSVSWYQQTPGQGLQFLFEYFSETQRNKGNFPGRFSGRQFSNSRSEMNVSTLELGDSALYLCASSSRGGSTEAFFGQGTRLTVV.

The chain uses TRBV5-3 and TRBJ2-3; 9 bases are a match to TRBD2. TRBV5-3 is recorded as an ORF, its role being uncertain. This CDR3 has 16 residues. The V segment lost 0 bases and the J segment 0 bases; nucleotides outside the gene matches: 2. The CDR3 bases are TGTGCCAGAAGCTTGGGACTAGCGGATAGCACAGATACGCAGTATTTT. This gives the protein CARSLGLADSTDTQYF.

This clone was observed a single time. The chain joins TRBV27 to TRBJ2-1, with 10 bases matching TRBD2. The CDR3 has 14 amino acids. Unmatched junction bases numbered 6, after V lost 4 bases and J lost 9 bases. CDR1 is MNHEY and CDR2 is SMNVEV in the germline V gene (reference sequence). CDR3 nucleotides: TGTGCCAGCAGTTGGGGGACTAGCGCTCCTGAGCAGTTCTTC. It encodes CASSWGTSAPEQFF.

J is TRBJ1-2 and V is TRBV4-2; tentatively, D is TRBD1 (5 bases). The germline V gene has CDR1 LGHNA and CDR2 YNFKEQ. V lost 5 bases and J 8 bases, leaving 18 bases between the germline ends. The CDR3 totals 14 residues. The chain's CDR3 is CASSSRGLGGGYTF. The CDR3 DNA follows: TGTGCCAGCAGCTCAAGGGGCCTGGGTGGAGGCTACACCTTC.

This CDR3 is CASNSWGGQDYEQYF. The CDR3 bases are TGTGCCAGCAATTCCTGGGGGGGTCAGGACTACGAGCAGTACTTC. This chain joins TRBV28 and TRBJ2-7; 7 positions match TRBD2. Germline V lookup: CDR1 MDHEN, CDR2 SYDVKM. CDR3 length: 15 residues. With 7 bases clipped from V and 3 bases from J, the junction kept 12 bases outside the gene matches.

The CDR3 sequence: CASSLSGYNEQFF. CDR3 sequence (DNA): TGTGCCAGCAGTTTATCCGGTTACAATGAGCAGTTCTTC. The V call is TRBV6-5, the J call TRBJ2-1; D call uncertain. From germline, CDR1 is MNHEY and CDR2 SVGAGI. Trimming shortened V by 4 bases and J by 4 bases, and 8 bases separated the two germline ends. The CDR3 loop spans 13 amino acids.

As DNA, the CDR3 is TGTGCCAGCAGTCCGGGACAGGGAAACACCATATATTTT. This codes for CASSPGQGNTIYF. The chain carries TRBV6-5 and TRBJ1-3; 7 bases line up with TRBD1. The length of the CDR3 is 13 residues. The junction had 2 bases not matched to a gene; V was cut back by 5 bases and J by 4 bases. CDR1 MNHEY and CDR2 SVGAGI come from the germline V gene.

The chain has TRBV10-1 and TRBJ2-1, with 7 bases aligning to TRBD1. V trimming: 8 bases; J trimming: 0 bases; junction bases outside the gene matches: 16. Germline V CDR1 and CDR2: WNHNN, SYGVQD (reference sequence). The CDR3 spans 18 residues. CDR3 in amino acids: CASVPGTEIRSSYNEQFF. CDR3 in DNA: TGCGCCAGCGTCCCCGGGACAGAAATTCGAAGCTCCTACAATGAGCAGTTCTTC.

V usage is TRBV5-4 and J usage is TRBJ2-2; TRBD1 matches at 7 bases. Germline assignment: CDR1 SGHNT and CDR2 YYREEE (reference sequence). The length of the CDR3 is 16 residues. V shed 6 bases, J shed 3 bases, and the junction held 11 bases outside the gene matches. The CDR3 is CASILKQGRDTGELFF. In nucleotides, the CDR3 is TGTGCCAGCATTCTAAAACAGGGGCGCGACACCGGGGAGCTGTTTTTT. The full variable domain, rest sourced from reference TRBV5-4 and TRBJ2-2, is ETGVTQSPTHLIKTRGQQVTLRCSSQSGHNTVSWYQQALGQGPQFIFQYYREEENGRGNFPPRFSGLQFPNYSSELNVNALELDDSALYLCASILKQGRDTGELFFGEGSRLTVL.

This clone was seen a handful of times. V is TRBV7-8 and J is TRBJ2-7; no firm D call. The V gene's germline CDR1 is SGHVS and CDR2 FQNEAQ. This CDR3 is built from 15 residues. Trimming stripped 2 bases from V and 1 base from J, with 12 bases between. The chain's CDR3 is CASSLSGQVSYEQYF. The CDR3 DNA is TGTGCCAGCAGCTTATCTGGGCAGGTATCCTACGAGCAGTACTTC.